This record covers a single T cell receptor beta chain. Its target is unknown. V lost 1 base and J lost 0, with 13 bases in between. The CDR3 contains 16 residues. Germline assignment: CDR1 DFQATT and CDR2 SNEGSKA (reference sequence). This entry is derived from a study of T-cell reconstitution after alpha-beta-depleted transplantation in children. Study observations and caveats: Alpha-beta T cells about two months after transplant reportedly derived from several hundred expanded graft clones. Elevated TCRbeta diversity at day 60 was traced, in some patients, to surviving recipient T cells and thymic progenitors. Newly made T cells mostly supplied T-cell counts and diversity one year after transplant.

It was with unique molecular identifiers that the TCRbeta library was prepared. MiXCR, run by TCRdb on the PCR reads, gives a single entry per CDR3 protein. The repertoire has about 300,000 distinct CDR3 sequences, less than 9.5% of them found once; the top ten carry approximately 9%. The gene calls are TRBV20-1 and TRBJ1-3; no firm D call. The receptor was derived from a female patient under 10 years old who had a stem cell transplant for Fanconi anemia, so the T cells may come from the graft donor. The sequenced sample was peripheral blood, obtained 360 days after TCRalphabeta/CD19-depleted stem cell transplant. This chain's CDR3 is CSARVGQRFSGNTIYF. The CDR3 DNA follows: TGCAGTGCTAGAGTAGGTCAGAGATTCTCTGGAAACACCATATATTTT.